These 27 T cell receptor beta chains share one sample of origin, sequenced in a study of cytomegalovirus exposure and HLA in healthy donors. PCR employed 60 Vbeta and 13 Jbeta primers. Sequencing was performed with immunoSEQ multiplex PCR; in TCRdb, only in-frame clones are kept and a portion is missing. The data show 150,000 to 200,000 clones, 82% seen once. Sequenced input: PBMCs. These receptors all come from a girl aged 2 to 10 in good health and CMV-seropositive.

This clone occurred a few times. CDR3 sequence: CASSFLLAGAGANVLTF. CDR3 nucleotides: TGTGCCAGCAGTTTCCTGCTAGCGGGAGCAGGGGCCAACGTCCTGACTTTC. This sequence joins TRBV28 and TRBJ2-6, with 10 bases lining up with TRBD2. The CDR3 sequence is 17 residues long. CDR1 is MDHEN, CDR2 SYDVKM, per germline. The ends lost 3 bases at V and 4 bases at J; junction bases unmatched: 6.

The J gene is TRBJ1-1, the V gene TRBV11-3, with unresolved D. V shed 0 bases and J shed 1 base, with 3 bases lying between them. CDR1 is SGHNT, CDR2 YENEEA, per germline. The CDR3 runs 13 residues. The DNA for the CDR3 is TGTGCCAGCAGCTTAGACAGGAACACTGAAGCTTTCTTT. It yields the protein CASSLDRNTEAFF. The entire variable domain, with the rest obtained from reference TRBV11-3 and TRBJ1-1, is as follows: EAGVVQSPRYKIIEKKQPVAFWCNPISGHNTLYWYLQNLGQGPELLIRYENEEAVDDSQLPKDRFSAERLKGVDSTLKIQPAELGDSAVYLCASSLDRNTEAFFGQGTRLTVV.

This chain's CDR3 is CASRQGYDEQYF. CDR3 DNA: TGTGCCAGCAGGCAGGGGTATGACGAGCAGTACTTC. The J gene is TRBJ2-7, the V gene TRBV6-1; perhaps TRBD1 as D (6 bases). This CDR3 has 12 amino acids. Trimming stripped 6 bases from V and 5 bases from J, with 11 bases between. The germline gives CDR1 MNHNS, CDR2 SASEGT.

Here the CDR3 reads CAWSKGRMNTEAFF. CDR3 in DNA: TGTGCCTGGAGTAAGGGGCGTATGAACACTGAAGCTTTCTTT. The rearrangement links TRBV30 to TRBJ1-1; possible D gene TRBD1, 5 bases. The germline V gene has CDR1 GTSNPN and CDR2 SVGIG (reference sequence). This CDR3 comprises 14 residues. V gave up 2 bases and J gave up 0 bases, with 10 bases separating them.

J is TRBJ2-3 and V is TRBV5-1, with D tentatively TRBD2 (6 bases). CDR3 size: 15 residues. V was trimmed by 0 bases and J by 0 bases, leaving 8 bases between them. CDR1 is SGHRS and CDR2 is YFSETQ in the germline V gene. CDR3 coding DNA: TGCGCCAGCAGCTTGGAAGGGACTAGCACAGATACGCAGTATTTT. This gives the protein CASSLEGTSTDTQYF.

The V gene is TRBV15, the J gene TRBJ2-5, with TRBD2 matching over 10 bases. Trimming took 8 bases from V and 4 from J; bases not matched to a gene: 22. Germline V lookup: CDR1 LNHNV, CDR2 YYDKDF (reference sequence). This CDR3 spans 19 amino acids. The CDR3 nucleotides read TGTGCCACCTCGCCAGCAGCGGGAGGGCCTTTGTACCCAAGAGAGACCCAGTACTTC. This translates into CATSPAAGGPLYPRETQYF.

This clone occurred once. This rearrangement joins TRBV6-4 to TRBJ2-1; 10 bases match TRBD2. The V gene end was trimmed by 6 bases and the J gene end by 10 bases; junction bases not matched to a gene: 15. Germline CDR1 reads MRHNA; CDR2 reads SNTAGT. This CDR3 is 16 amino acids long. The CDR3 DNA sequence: TGTGCCAGCAGCCCGTACACTAGCGGGACTTCCAGGGAGCAGTTCTTC. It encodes CASSPYTSGTSREQFF.

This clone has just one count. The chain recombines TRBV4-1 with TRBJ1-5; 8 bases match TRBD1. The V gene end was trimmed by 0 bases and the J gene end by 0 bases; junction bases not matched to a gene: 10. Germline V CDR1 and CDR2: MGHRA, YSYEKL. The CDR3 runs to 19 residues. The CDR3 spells CASSQDRVGQGHSNQPQHF. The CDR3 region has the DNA TGCGCCAGCAGCCAAGATCGCGTTGGACAGGGTCATAGCAATCAGCCCCAGCATTTT.

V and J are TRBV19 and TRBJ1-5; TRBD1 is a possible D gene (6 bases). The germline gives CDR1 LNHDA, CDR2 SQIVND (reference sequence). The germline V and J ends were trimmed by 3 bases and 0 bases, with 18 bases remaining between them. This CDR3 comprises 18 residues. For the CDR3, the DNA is TGTGCCAGTAGTATGCGGGGGGCAAGTCGGAATAGCAATCAGCCCCAGCATTTT. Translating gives CASSMRGASRNSNQPQHF.

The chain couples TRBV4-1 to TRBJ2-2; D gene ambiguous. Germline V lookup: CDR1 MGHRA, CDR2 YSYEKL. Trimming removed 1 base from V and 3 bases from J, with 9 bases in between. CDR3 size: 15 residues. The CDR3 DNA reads TGCGCCAGCAGCCAAGGATCCCGCGACACCGGGGAGCTGTTTTTT. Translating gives CASSQGSRDTGELFF.

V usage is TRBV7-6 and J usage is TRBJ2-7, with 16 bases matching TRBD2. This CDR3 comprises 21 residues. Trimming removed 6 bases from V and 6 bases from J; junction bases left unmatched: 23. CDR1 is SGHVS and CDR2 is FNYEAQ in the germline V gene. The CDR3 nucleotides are TGTGCCAGCAGGATAGTTCCCCCGGGACTAGCGGGAGGGCAAAATATTTGCGAGCAGTACTTC. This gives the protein CASRIVPPGLAGGQNICEQYF.

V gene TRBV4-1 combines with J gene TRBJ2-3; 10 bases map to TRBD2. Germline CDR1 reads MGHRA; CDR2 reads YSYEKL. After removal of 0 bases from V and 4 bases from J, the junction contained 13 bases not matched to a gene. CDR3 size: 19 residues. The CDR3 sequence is CASSQDDLVAGGRADTQYF. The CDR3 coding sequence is TGCGCCAGCAGCCAAGATGACCTCGTAGCGGGAGGTCGCGCAGATACGCAGTATTTT.

Written as DNA, the CDR3 is TGTGCCAGGGGGGGACAGGGGACCCCCTCAACTAATGAAAAACTGTTTTTT. It codes for CARGGQGTPSTNEKLFF. The J gene is TRBJ1-4, the V gene TRBV19; 10 bases match TRBD1. V trimming: 9 bases; J trimming: 0 bases; junction bases outside the gene matches: 10. Germline CDR1 and CDR2: LNHDA and SQIVND (reference sequence). CDR3 length: 17 amino acids.

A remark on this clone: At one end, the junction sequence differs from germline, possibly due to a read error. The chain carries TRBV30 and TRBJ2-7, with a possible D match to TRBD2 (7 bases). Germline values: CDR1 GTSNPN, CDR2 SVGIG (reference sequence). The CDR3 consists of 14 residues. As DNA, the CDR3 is TGTGCCTGGAGTGTAGGGGGGGTCTCCCACGAGCAGTACTTC. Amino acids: CAWSVGGVSHEQYF.

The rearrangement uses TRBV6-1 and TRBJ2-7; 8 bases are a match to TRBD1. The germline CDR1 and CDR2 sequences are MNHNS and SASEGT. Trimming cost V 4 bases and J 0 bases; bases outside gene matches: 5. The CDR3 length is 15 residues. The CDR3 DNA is TGTGCCAGCAGTGTTGGACAGGGCTTCTCCTACGAGCAGTACTTC. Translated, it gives CASSVGQGFSYEQYF.

The CDR3 here is CASSESELALSRETQYF. In nucleotides, the CDR3 is TGCGCCAGCAGTGAGTCTGAACTAGCCCTTAGCCGGGAGACCCAGTACTTC. The chain joins TRBV10-2 to TRBJ2-5, with a possible D match to TRBD2 (6 bases). This CDR3 has 17 amino acids. V was cut by 0 bases and J by 5 bases, with 19 bases left in between. The V gene's germline CDR1 is WSHSY and CDR2 SAAADI.

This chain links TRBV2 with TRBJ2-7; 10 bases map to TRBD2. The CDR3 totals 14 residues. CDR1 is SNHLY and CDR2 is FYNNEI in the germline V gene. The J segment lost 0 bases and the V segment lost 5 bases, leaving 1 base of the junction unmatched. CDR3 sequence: CASSSGRASYEQYF. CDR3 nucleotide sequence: TGTGCCAGCAGTAGCGGGAGGGCCTCCTACGAGCAGTACTTC.

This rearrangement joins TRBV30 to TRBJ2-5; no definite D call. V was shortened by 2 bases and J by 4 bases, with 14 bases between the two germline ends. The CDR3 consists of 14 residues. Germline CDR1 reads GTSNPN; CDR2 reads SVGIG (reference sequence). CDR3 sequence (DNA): TGTGCCTGGAGTCCCCCATTAGAGGTAGAGACCCAGTACTTC. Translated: CAWSPPLEVETQYF.

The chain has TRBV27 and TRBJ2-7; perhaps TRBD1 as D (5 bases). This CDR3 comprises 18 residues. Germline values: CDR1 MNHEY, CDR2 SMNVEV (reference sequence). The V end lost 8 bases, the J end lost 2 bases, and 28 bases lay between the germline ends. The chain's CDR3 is CASGIATGPSKLPYEQYF. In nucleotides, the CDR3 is TGTGCCAGCGGTATAGCCACAGGCCCCAGTAAACTTCCCTACGAGCAGTACTTC.

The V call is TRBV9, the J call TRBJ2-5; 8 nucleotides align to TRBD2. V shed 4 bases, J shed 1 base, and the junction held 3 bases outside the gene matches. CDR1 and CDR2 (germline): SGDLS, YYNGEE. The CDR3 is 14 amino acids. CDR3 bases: TGTGCCAGCAGCCTCGGGAGGGTCCAAGAGACCCAGTACTTC. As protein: CASSLGRVQETQYF.

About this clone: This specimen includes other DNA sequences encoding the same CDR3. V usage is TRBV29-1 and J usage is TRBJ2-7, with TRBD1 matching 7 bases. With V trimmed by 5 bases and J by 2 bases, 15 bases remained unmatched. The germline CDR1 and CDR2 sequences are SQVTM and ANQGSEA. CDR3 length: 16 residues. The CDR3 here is CSVQTGTWIWAYEQYF. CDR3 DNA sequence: TGCAGCGTTCAGACAGGGACCTGGATATGGGCCTACGAGCAGTACTTC.

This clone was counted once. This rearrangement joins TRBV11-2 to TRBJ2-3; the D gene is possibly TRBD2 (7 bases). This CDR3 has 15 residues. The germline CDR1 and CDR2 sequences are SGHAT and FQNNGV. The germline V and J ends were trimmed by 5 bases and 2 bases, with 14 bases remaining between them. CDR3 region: CASSPLGGATDTQYF. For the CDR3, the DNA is TGTGCCAGCAGCCCCTTGGGGGGGGCCACAGATACGCAGTATTTT.

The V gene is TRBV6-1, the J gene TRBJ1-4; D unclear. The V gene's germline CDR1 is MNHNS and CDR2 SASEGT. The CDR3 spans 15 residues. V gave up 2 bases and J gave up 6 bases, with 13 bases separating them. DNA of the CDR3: TGTGCCAGCAGTGAACCCCTCCTCCTATATGAAAAACTGTTTTTT. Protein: CASSEPLLLYEKLFF.

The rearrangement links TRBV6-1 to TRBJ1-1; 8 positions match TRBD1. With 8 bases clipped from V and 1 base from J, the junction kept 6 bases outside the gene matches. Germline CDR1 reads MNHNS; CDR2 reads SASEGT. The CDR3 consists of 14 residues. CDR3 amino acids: CASGQGIGNTEAFF. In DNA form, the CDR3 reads TGTGCCAGCGGACAGGGTATAGGGAACACTGAAGCTTTCTTT.

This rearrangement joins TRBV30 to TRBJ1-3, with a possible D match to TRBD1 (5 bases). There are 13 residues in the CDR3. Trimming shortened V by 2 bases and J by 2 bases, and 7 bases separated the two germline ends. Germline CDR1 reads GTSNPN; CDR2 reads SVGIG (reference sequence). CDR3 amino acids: CAWSSGTGNTIYF. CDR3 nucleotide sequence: TGTGCCTGGAGTTCAGGGACTGGAAACACCATATATTTT.

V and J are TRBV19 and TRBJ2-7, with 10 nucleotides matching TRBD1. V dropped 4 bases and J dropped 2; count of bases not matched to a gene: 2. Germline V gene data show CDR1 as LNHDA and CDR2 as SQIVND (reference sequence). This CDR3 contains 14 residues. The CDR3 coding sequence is TGTGCCAGTAGTACAGGACAGGGGGCCTACGAGCAGTACTTC. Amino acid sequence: CASSTGQGAYEQYF. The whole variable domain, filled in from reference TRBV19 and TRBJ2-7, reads DGGITQSPKYLFRKEGQNVTLSCEQNLNHDAMYWYRQDPGQGLRLIYYSQIVNDFQKGDIAEGYSVSREKKESFPLTVTSAQKNPTAFYLCASSTGQGAYEQYFGPGTRLTVT.

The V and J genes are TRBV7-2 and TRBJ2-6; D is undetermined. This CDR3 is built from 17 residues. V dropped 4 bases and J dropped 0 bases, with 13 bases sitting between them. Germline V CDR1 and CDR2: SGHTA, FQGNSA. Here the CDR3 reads CASSSFEASSGANVLTF. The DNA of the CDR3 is TGTGCCAGCAGCTCCTTCGAAGCTTCCTCTGGGGCCAACGTCCTGACTTTC.